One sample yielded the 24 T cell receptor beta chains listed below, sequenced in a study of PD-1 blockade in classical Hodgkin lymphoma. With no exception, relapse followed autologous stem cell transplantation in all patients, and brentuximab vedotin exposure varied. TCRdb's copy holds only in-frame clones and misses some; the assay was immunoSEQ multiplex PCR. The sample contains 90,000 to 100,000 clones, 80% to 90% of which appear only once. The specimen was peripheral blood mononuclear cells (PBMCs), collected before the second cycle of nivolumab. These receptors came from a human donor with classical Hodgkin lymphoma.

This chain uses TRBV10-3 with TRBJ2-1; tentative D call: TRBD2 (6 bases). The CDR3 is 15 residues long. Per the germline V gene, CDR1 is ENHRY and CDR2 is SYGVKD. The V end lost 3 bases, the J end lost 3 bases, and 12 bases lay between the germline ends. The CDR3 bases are TGTGCCATCAGTGACTCCCGGGAGAACTACAATGAGCAGTTCTTC. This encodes CAISDSRENYNEQFF.

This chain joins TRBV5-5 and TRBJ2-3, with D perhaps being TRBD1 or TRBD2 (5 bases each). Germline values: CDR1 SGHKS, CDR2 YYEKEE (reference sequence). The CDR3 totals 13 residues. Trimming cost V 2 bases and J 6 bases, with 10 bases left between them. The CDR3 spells CASSLSGADTQYF. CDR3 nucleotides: TGTGCCAGCAGCTTATCCGGGGCGGATACGCAGTATTTT.

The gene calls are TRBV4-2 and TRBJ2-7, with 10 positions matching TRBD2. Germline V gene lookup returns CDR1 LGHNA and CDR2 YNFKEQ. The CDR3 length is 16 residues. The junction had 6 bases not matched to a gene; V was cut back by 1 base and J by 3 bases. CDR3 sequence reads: CASSQGPAGGLYEQYF. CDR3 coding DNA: TGTGCCAGCAGCCAAGGTCCAGCGGGAGGGCTCTACGAGCAGTACTTC.

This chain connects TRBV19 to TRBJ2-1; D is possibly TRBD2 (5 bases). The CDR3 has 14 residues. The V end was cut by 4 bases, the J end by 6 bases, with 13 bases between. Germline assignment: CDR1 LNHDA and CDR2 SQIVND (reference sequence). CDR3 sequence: CASSSLGGPNEQFF. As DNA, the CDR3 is TGTGCCAGTAGTAGCCTCGGAGGCCCCAATGAGCAGTTCTTC.

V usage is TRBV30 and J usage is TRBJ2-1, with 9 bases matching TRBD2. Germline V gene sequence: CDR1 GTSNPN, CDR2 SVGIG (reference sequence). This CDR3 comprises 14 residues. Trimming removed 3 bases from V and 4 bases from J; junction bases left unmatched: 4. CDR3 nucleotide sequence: TGTGCCTGGAGCGGGGCGGGAGGGTACAATGAGCAGTTCTTC. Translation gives CAWSGAGGYNEQFF.

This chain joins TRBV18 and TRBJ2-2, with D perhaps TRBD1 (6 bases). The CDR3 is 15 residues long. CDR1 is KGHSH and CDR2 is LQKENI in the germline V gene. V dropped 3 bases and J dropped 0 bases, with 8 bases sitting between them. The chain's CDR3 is CASSPTGPNTGELFF. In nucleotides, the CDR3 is TGTGCCAGCTCACCGACAGGTCCGAACACCGGGGAGCTGTTTTTT. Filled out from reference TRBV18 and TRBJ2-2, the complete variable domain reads NAGVMQNPRHLVRRRGQEARLRCSPMKGHSHVYWYRQLPEEGLKFMVYLQKENIIDESGMPKERFSAEFPKEGPSILRIQQVVRGDSAAYFCASSPTGPNTGELFFGEGSRLTVL.

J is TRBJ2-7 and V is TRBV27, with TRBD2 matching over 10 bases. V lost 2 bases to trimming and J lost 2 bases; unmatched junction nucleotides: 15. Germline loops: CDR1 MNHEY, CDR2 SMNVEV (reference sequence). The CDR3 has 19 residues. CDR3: CASSLRQGGASGRPYEQYF. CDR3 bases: TGTGCCAGCAGTTTACGGCAGGGAGGAGCTAGCGGGAGACCCTACGAGCAGTACTTC.

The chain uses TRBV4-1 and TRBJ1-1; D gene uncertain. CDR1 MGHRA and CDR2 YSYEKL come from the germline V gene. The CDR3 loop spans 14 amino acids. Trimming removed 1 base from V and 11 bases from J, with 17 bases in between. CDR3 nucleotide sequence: TGCGCCAGCAGCCAAGGGCCCGATAAACGTCGGGCTTTCTTT. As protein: CASSQGPDKRRAFF.

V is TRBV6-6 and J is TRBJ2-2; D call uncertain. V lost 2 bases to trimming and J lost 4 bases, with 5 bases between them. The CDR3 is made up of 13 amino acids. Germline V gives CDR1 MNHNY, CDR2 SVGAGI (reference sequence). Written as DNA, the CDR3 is TGTGCCAGCAGTTACGTTGGCACCGGGGAGCTGTTTTTT. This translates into CASSYVGTGELFF.

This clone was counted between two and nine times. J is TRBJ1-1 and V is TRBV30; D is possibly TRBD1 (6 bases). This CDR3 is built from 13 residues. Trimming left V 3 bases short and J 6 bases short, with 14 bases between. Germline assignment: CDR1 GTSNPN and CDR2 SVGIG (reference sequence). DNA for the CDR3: TGTGCCTGGAGGAAGAAACAGGGATCTGAAGCTTTCTTT. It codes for CAWRKKQGSEAFF.

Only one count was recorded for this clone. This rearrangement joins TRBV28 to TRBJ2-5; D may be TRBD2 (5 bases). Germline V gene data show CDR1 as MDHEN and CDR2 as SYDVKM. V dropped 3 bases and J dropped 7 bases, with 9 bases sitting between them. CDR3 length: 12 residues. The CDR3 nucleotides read TGTGCCAGCAGTTTCCGGGGTAGGACCCAGTACTTC. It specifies CASSFRGRTQYF.

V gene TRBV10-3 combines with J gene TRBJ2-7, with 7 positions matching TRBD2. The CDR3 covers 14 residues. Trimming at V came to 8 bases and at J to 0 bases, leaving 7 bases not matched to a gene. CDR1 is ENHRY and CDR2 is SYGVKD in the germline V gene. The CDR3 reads CAIAEREGSYEQYF. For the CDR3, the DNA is TGTGCCATCGCTGAGAGGGAGGGCTCCTACGAGCAGTACTTC.

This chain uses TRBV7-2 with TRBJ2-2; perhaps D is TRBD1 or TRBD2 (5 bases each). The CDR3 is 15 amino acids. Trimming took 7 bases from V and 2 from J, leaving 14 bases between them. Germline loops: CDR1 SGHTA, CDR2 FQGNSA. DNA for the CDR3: TGTGCCAGCACGAAAACCGGGGCCAACACCGGGGAGCTGTTTTTT. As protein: CASTKTGANTGELFF.

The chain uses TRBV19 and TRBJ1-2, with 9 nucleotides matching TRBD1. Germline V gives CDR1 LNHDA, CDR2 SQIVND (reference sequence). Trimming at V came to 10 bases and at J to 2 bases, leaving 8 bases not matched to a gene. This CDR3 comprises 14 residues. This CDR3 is CATSTGGGNYGYTF. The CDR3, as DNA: TGTGCCACATCGACAGGGGGAGGGAACTATGGCTACACCTTC.

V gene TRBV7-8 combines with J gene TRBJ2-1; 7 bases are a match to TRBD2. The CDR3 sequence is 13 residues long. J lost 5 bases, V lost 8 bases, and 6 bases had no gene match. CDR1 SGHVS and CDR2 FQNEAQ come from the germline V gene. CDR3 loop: CASAGDRNNEQFF. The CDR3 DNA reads TGTGCCAGCGCGGGGGACCGGAACAATGAGCAGTTCTTC.

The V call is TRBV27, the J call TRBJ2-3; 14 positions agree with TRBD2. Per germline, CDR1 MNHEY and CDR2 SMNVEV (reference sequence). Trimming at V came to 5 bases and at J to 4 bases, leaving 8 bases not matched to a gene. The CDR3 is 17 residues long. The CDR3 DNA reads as TGTGCCAGCAGTACGCGGACTAGCGGGAGGATCGCAGATACGCAGTATTTT. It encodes CASSTRTSGRIADTQYF.

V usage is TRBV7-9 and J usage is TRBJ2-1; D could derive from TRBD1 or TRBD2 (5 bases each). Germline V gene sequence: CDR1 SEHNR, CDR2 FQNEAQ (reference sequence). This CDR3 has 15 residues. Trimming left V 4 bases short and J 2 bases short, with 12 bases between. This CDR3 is CASSSRGLPYNEQFF. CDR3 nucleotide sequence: TGTGCCAGCAGCTCCCGGGGCCTCCCCTACAATGAGCAGTTCTTC.

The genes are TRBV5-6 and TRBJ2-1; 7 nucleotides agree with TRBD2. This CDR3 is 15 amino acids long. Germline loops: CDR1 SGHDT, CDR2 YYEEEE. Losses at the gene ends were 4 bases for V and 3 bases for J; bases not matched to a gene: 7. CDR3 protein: CASSRVAGGYNEQFF. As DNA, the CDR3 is TGTGCCAGCAGCCGTGTAGCGGGCGGCTACAATGAGCAGTTCTTC.

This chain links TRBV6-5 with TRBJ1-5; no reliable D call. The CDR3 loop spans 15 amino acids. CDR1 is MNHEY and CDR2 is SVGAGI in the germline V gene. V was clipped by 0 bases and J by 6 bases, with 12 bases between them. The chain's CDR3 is CASSYSVLSAQPQHF. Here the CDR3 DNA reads TGTGCCAGCAGTTACTCCGTGCTTTCGGCTCAGCCCCAGCATTTT.

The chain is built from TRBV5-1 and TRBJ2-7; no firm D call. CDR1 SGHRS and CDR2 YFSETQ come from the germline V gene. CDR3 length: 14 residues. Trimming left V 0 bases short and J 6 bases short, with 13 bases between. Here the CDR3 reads CASSLVAISGEQYF. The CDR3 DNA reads TGCGCCAGCAGCTTGGTTGCGATCTCGGGCGAGCAGTACTTC.

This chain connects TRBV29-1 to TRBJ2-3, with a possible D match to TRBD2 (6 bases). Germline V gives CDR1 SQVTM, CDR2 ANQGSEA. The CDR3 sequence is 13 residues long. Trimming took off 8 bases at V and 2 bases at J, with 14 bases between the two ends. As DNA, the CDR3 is TGCAGCTCCCGGGAGACCAACACAGATACGCAGTATTTT. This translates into CSSRETNTDTQYF.

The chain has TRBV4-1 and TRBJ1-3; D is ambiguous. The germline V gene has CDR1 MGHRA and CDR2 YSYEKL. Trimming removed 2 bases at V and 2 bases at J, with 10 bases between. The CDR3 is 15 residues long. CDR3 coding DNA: TGCGCCAGCAGCCAAATAGGAAGAACTGGAAACACCATATATTTT. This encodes CASSQIGRTGNTIYF.

The chain's CDR3 is CASSHGTSGGYNEQFF. In DNA form, the CDR3 reads TGCGCCAGCAGCCACGGGACTAGCGGGGGATACAATGAGCAGTTCTTC. J is TRBJ2-1 and V is TRBV4-3; TRBD2 matches 14 bases. The CDR3 runs to 16 residues. V was clipped by 3 bases and J by 4 bases; unmatched bases: 2. The V gene's germline CDR1 is LGHNA and CDR2 YSLEER.

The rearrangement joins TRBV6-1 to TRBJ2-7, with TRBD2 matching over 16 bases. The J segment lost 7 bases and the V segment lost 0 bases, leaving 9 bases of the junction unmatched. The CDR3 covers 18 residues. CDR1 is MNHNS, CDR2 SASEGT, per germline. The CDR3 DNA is TGTGCCAGCAGTGAAGCGCTGGGACTAGCGGGAGGGCCCCGGGAGCAGTACTTC. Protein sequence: CASSEALGLAGGPREQYF.